A single T cell receptor beta chain is shown here with its context. Its specificity is not known. 60 Vbeta and 13 Jbeta primers were used in PCR. Data came from immunoSEQ multiplex PCR; TCRdb stores just in-frame clones and leaves some out. This table holds more than 70,000 clones, approximately 63% found once. Trimming removed 6 bases from V and 6 bases from J; junction bases left unmatched: 1. Germline CDR1 MNHNS, CDR2 SASEGT. The CDR3 contains 12 residues. This entry comes from a study of cytomegalovirus exposure and HLA in healthy donors. Whole-study findings and limits: As a later analysis showed, a missense DCLRE1C variant was linked to trimming of TCR beta V- and J-genes.

The J gene is TRBJ2-3, the V gene TRBV6-1; 9 bases align to TRBD2. This TCR came from a woman between 45 and 60 years old in good health and CMV-seropositive. Sequences were obtained from PBMCs. CDR3: CASSTSGDTQYF. CDR3 DNA sequence: TGTGCCAGCAGCACTAGCGGGGATACGCAGTATTTT.